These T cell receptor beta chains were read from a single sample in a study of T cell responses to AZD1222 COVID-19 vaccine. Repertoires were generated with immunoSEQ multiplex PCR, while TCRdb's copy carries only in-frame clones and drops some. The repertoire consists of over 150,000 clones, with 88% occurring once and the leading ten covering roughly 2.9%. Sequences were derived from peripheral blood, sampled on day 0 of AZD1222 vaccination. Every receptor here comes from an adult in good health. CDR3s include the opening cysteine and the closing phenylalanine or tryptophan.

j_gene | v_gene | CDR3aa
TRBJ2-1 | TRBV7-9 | CASEASRLGHNEQFF
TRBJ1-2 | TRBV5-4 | CASSPSTGRDGYTF
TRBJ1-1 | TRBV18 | CASSYDRGGTEAFF
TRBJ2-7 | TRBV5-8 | CASSSIISQGESTYEQYF
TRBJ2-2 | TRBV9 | CASSVGRGTGELFF
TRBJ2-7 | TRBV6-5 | CASSYSGRGGRHEQYF
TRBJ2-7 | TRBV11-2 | CASSLTRVGEQYF
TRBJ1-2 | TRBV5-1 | CASSDANQGVGYTF
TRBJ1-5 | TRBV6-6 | CASLRGGVDQPQHF
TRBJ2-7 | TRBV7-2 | CASSSPGRRSSEQYF